These 27 T cell receptor beta chains were all obtained from the same sample, sequenced in a study of CD8+CD57+ T cells in acquired aplastic anemia. The use of genomic DNA as template underpinned the TCR beta VDJ and CDR3 profiling. From the reads, TCRdb called clonotypes with MiXCR, one entry per CDR3 protein. Counted here are 150,000 or so distinct CDR3 sequences, about three fifths occurring once; the ten biggest clones make up 45% to 50%. The sample comprised sorted CD4+, CD8+, or CD8+CD57+ T cells (not recorded which) from PBMCs. These TCRs come from a human donor in good health.

This clonotype was found a few times. The chain links TRBV7-3 to TRBJ1-6; perhaps TRBD1 as D (5 bases). Germline assignment: CDR1 SGHTA and CDR2 FQGTGA. V lost 5 bases and J 14 bases, leaving 13 bases between the germline ends. The CDR3 runs 12 residues. This CDR3 reads CASSVQGGSLHF. The CDR3 bases are TGTGCCAGCAGCGTCCAGGGAGGATCCCTCCACTTT.

This chain joins TRBV5-5 and TRBJ2-1; D is undetermined. Germline CDR1 SGHKS, CDR2 YYEKEE (reference sequence). The CDR3 contains 13 residues. V was trimmed by 3 bases and J by 10 bases, leaving 14 bases between them. The CDR3 reads CASSSPPGPEQFF. The CDR3 nucleotides read TGTGCCAGCAGCTCGCCCCCTGGTCCCGAGCAGTTCTTC. Full variable domain (outside the CDR3, taken from reference TRBV5-5 and TRBJ2-1): DAGVTQSPTHLIKTRGQQVTLRCSPISGHKSVSWYQQVLGQGPQFIFQYYEKEERGRGNFPDRFSARQFPNYSSELNVNALLLGDSALYLCASSSPPGPEQFFGPGTRLTVL.

This sequence joins TRBV10-3 and TRBJ2-7; possible D gene TRBD1, 6 bases. CDR3 size: 14 residues. CDR1 ENHRY and CDR2 SYGVKD come from the germline V gene. With 3 bases removed from V and 2 bases from J, the gap between germline ends came to 11 bases. In DNA, the CDR3 is TGTGCCATCAGTGACCAACAGGGACCCTACGAGCAGTACTTC. Its protein product is CAISDQQGPYEQYF.

This chain uses TRBV5-6 with TRBJ1-1; D remains unclear. V was shortened by 0 bases and J by 3 bases, with 9 bases between the two germline ends. Germline V gene sequence: CDR1 SGHDT, CDR2 YYEEEE. The CDR3 runs 14 residues. The CDR3 here is CASSLDPGYTEAFF. Written as DNA, the CDR3 is TGTGCCAGCAGCTTGGACCCCGGGTACACTGAAGCTTTCTTT.

This clonotype was recorded many times. This chain connects TRBV20-1 to TRBJ2-7; D perhaps matches TRBD2 (5 bases). From germline, CDR1 is DFQATT and CDR2 SNEGSKA (reference sequence). The CDR3 is made up of 14 amino acids. V was cut by 1 base and J by 0 bases, with 10 bases left in between. The CDR3 protein is CSARAGLSSYEQYF. CDR3 DNA sequence: TGCAGTGCTAGAGCGGGATTGAGCTCCTACGAGCAGTACTTC.

The chain recombines TRBV2 with TRBJ2-7; D possibly corresponds to TRBD2 (5 bases). The V gene's germline CDR1 is SNHLY and CDR2 FYNNEI. The CDR3 is 15 amino acids. The ends were cut back, 7 bases at V and 3 bases at J, with 19 bases in the middle. The CDR3 DNA sequence: TGTGCCAGCATCGATGGGTTTAGCGCTGACTACGAGCAGTACTTC. Encoded protein: CASIDGFSADYEQYF.

This clonotype was observed a handful of times. The chain employs TRBV12-3 or TRBV12-4 and TRBJ1-5; tentatively, D is TRBD1 (5 bases). The CDR3 contains 13 residues. V was shortened by 2 bases and J by 4 bases, with 6 bases between the two germline ends. In nucleotides, the CDR3 is TGTGCCAGCAGTTTACCAGGGAATCAGCCCCAGCATTTT. This gives the protein CASSLPGNQPQHF.

Here the CDR3 DNA reads TGTGCCAGCAGCGTTGGGTCAGGGGCCGCCTACGAGCAGTACTTC. Encoded protein: CASSVGSGAAYEQYF. The chain recombines TRBV9 with TRBJ2-7; D is possibly TRBD1 (6 bases). The germline V gene has CDR1 SGDLS and CDR2 YYNGEE. V shed 2 bases and J shed 2 bases, with 14 bases lying between them. There are 15 residues in the CDR3. The full variable domain, with the rest looked up from reference TRBV9 and TRBJ2-7, is DSGVTQTPKHLITATGQRVTLRCSPRSGDLSVYWYQQSLDQGLQFLIQYYNGEERAKGNILERFSAQQFPDLHSELNLSSLELGDSALYFCASSVGSGAAYEQYFGPGTRLTVT.

The chain joins TRBV20-1 to TRBJ1-6; D is unresolved. There are 12 residues in the CDR3. Germline-derived CDR1 and CDR2 are DFQATT and SNEGSKA (reference sequence). V was clipped by 0 bases and J by 9 bases, with 6 bases between them. CDR3 bases: TGCAGTGCTAGAGAGGGTGGTTCACCCCTCCACTTT. Translation: CSAREGGSPLHF.

This clonotype was observed many times. V and J are TRBV5-8 and TRBJ2-7; 9 nucleotides agree with TRBD1. Unmatched junction bases numbered 6, after V lost 4 bases and J lost 4 bases. The CDR3 loop spans 14 amino acids. The germline CDR1 and CDR2 sequences are SGHTS and YDEGEE. The chain's CDR3 is CASSLRGQGYEQYF. Here the CDR3 DNA reads TGTGCCAGCAGCCTAAGAGGACAGGGGTACGAGCAGTACTTC.

The rearrangement links TRBV19 to TRBJ1-6, with D tentatively TRBD1 (5 bases). V lost 1 base and J 12 bases, leaving 10 bases between the germline ends. CDR3 size: 13 residues. Germline CDR1 reads LNHDA; CDR2 reads SQIVND (reference sequence). CDR3 sequence: CASSIGDDLPLHF. The CDR3 DNA reads as TGTGCCAGTAGTATAGGGGACGATTTACCCCTCCACTTT.

This clonotype was picked up many times. The rearrangement uses TRBV12-5 and TRBJ2-7; D is uncertain. Trimming took off 3 bases at V and 4 bases at J, with 10 bases between the two ends. The CDR3 contains 13 residues. The germline V gene has CDR1 LGHNT and CDR2 FRNRAP. CDR3 nucleotide sequence: TGTGCTAGTGGTTTTGGCCTGACTTACGAGCAGTACTTC. Translated, it gives CASGFGLTYEQYF.

This chain links TRBV7-3 with TRBJ2-2; D ambiguous. The ends were cut back, 4 bases at V and 8 bases at J, with 8 bases in the middle. From germline, CDR1 is SGHTA and CDR2 FQGTGA. The CDR3 extends over 12 amino acids. The DNA of the CDR3 is TGTGCCAGCAGCTACGTGGCTGGGGAGCTGTTTTTT. It codes for CASSYVAGELFF. The complete variable domain, with remaining parts taken from reference TRBV7-3 and TRBJ2-2, reads GAGVSQTPSNKVTEKGKYVELRCDPISGHTALYWYRQSLGQGPEFLIYFQGTGAADDSGLPNDRFFAVRPEGSVSTLKIQRTERGDSAVYLCASSYVAGELFFGEGSRLTVL.

This chain connects TRBV20-1 to TRBJ2-5, with TRBD2 matching over 9 bases. The CDR3 extends over 17 amino acids. Germline assignment: CDR1 DFQATT and CDR2 SNEGSKA (reference sequence). V gave up 1 base and J gave up 5 bases; unmatched junction bases: 14. The CDR3 bases are TGCAGTGCTAGAGGCTTAAATGAGGGACTAGCCAGCGAGACCCAGTACTTC. Protein: CSARGLNEGLASETQYF.

This clonotype has ten or more counts. The gene calls are TRBV20-1 and TRBJ2-7; 8 bases map to TRBD2. The CDR3 consists of 15 residues. Germline-derived CDR1 and CDR2 are DFQATT and SNEGSKA (reference sequence). V was clipped by 3 bases and J by 3 bases; unmatched bases: 10. CDR3 in amino acids: CSARVSRLANYEQYF. The DNA for the CDR3 is TGCAGTGCTAGGGTTTCGAGACTAGCGAACTACGAGCAGTACTTC.

The chain couples TRBV29-1 to TRBJ1-2, with 12 bases aligning to TRBD1. The CDR3 is 13 amino acids. Germline V lookup: CDR1 SQVTM, CDR2 ANQGSEA. J was trimmed by 8 bases and V by 6 bases; bases with no gene match: 7. The CDR3 region is CSVPGQGALGYTF. The CDR3 coding sequence is TGCAGCGTGCCGGGACAGGGGGCCTTAGGCTACACCTTC. The complete variable domain, with remaining parts taken from reference TRBV29-1 and TRBJ1-2, reads SAVISQKPSRDICQRGTSLTIQCQVDSQVTMMFWYRQQPGQSLTLIATANQGSEATYESGFVIDKFPISRPNLTFSTLTVSNMSPEDSSIYLCSVPGQGALGYTFGSGTRLTVV.

This clonotype was seen a handful of times. This sequence joins TRBV15 and TRBJ1-1; 9 bases are a match to TRBD1. Trimming at V came to 3 bases and at J to 12 bases, leaving 8 bases not matched to a gene. Germline V gene data show CDR1 as LNHNV and CDR2 as YYDKDF (reference sequence). The CDR3 runs 13 residues. CDR3 sequence reads: CATSRSGTGRTFF. The CDR3 DNA reads as TGTGCCACCAGCAGGTCCGGGACAGGGCGAACTTTCTTT.

The genes are TRBV29-1 and TRBJ2-2; the match to TRBD2 covers 9 bases. V shed 4 bases, J shed 2 bases, and the junction held 14 bases outside the gene matches. This CDR3 comprises 18 residues. CDR1 and CDR2 (germline): SQVTM, ANQGSEA. The CDR3 nucleotides are TGCAGCGTTGTAGGGGTAGCGGGAGAGGCCGGTAACACCGGGGAGCTGTTTTTT. Its protein product is CSVVGVAGEAGNTGELFF.

The chain recombines TRBV5-6 with TRBJ1-1; weak D call: TRBD1 (6 bases). The V gene lost 2 bases and the J gene lost 5 bases, with 13 bases spanning the gap. Germline CDR1 reads SGHDT; CDR2 reads YYEEEE. This CDR3 spans 14 amino acids. Here the CDR3 reads CASSLVGGTTEAFF. The CDR3 DNA sequence: TGTGCCAGCAGCTTAGTCGGAGGGACAACTGAAGCTTTCTTT.

V gene TRBV12-3 or TRBV12-4 combines with J gene TRBJ1-1; 9 nucleotides agree with TRBD1. The CDR3 extends over 14 amino acids. The V segment lost 6 bases and the J segment 6 bases; nucleotides outside the gene matches: 8. The CDR3 region is CASRIGTGIAEAFF. CDR3 bases: TGTGCCAGCAGGATAGGGACAGGGATCGCTGAAGCTTTCTTT.

The chain is built from TRBV7-2 and TRBJ2-7, with TRBD2 identical over 7 bases. CDR1 SGHTA and CDR2 FQGNSA come from the germline V gene. The CDR3 has 15 amino acids. Trimming removed 1 base from V and 3 bases from J; junction bases left unmatched: 6. In DNA, the CDR3 is TGTGCCAGCAGCTTAGGCGGGGGTAGCCACTACGAGCAGTACTTC. It yields the protein CASSLGGGSHYEQYF.

The chain links TRBV7-8 to TRBJ2-3; weak D call: TRBD2 (7 bases). V lost 8 bases, J lost 7 bases, and 19 bases lay in between. Per the germline V gene, CDR1 is SGHVS and CDR2 is FQNEAQ. The CDR3 extends over 14 amino acids. DNA for the CDR3: TGTGCCAGCTCCAAGGAGGGGGGGCCGTATACGCAGTATTTT. It encodes CASSKEGGPYTQYF. Complete variable domain (other parts from reference TRBV7-8 and TRBJ2-3): GAGVSQSPRYKVAKRGQDVALRCDPISGHVSLFWYQQALGQGPEFLTYFQNEAQLDKSGLPSDRFFAERPEGSVSTLKIQRTQQEDSAVYLCASSKEGGPYTQYFGPGTRLTVL.

V usage is TRBV6-4 and J usage is TRBJ2-3; 15 bases match TRBD2. Germline CDR1 MRHNA, CDR2 SNTAGT. This CDR3 has 15 residues. J gave up 6 bases and V 4 bases, and 2 bases lay outside the gene matches. The CDR3 coding sequence is TGTGCCAGCAGTGGGACTAGCGGGGGGGCCGATACGCAGTATTTT. As protein: CASSGTSGGADTQYF.

The J gene is TRBJ1-2, the V gene TRBV5-6; 10 bases are shared with TRBD1. Germline assignment: CDR1 SGHDT and CDR2 YYEEEE. V lost 0 bases to trimming and J lost 6 bases; unmatched junction nucleotides: 2. This CDR3 is built from 14 residues. The CDR3 reads CASSLGQGANGYTF. In DNA form, the CDR3 reads TGTGCCAGCAGCTTGGGACAGGGGGCGAATGGCTACACCTTC.

On this clonotype itself: One junction end disagrees with the germline gene, perhaps due to a read error. The chain couples TRBV10-3 to TRBJ1-5; 7 positions match TRBD1. The germline gives CDR1 ENHRY, CDR2 SYGVKD. The CDR3 sequence is 15 residues long. CDR3 amino acids: CTIRAGGGSNQPQHF. CDR3 DNA sequence: TGTACCATCAGGGCAGGGGGGGGTAGCAATCAGCCCCAGCATTTT.

This chain uses TRBV7-2 with TRBJ2-7, with TRBD2 matching over 10 bases. CDR1 and CDR2 from the germline V gene are SGHTA and FQGNSA. V trimming: 3 bases; J trimming: 5 bases; junction bases outside the gene matches: 13. The CDR3 spans 17 residues. CDR3 region: CASSFRIGLAGVNEQYF. Here the CDR3 DNA reads TGTGCCAGCAGCTTTCGAATCGGGCTAGCGGGAGTGAACGAGCAGTACTTC.

The chain couples TRBV20-1 to TRBJ2-7; D might be TRBD1 (5 bases). CDR1 and CDR2 from the germline V gene are DFQATT and SNEGSKA (reference sequence). V gave up 0 bases and J gave up 0 bases, with 15 bases separating them. The CDR3 length is 16 residues. The chain's CDR3 is CSARDQTAKFSYEQYF. CDR3 DNA sequence: TGCAGTGCTAGAGATCAGACAGCCAAATTCTCCTACGAGCAGTACTTC.